The rows below give T cell receptor beta chains drawn from one sample of a study of CD4 T cells in relation to SARS-CoV-2 and coronaviruses. Antigen specificity for these receptors is unknown. Profiling relied on immunoSEQ multiplex PCR, and the TCRdb table lists in-frame clones only, not all of them. The sample consists of 21,000 or so clones, less than 85% of them appearing once. Input material: CD4+ T cells from PBMCs, cultured in vitro. These receptors originate from a human donor in good health. CDR3s include the opening cysteine and the closing phenylalanine or tryptophan. The D gene is left open where the match is weak. Rows may omit the clone size; those that give it use once, few, many or a size class.

NA,14,TRBV6-5,TRBJ2-7,NA,CASSTRGSNDEQYF,TGTGCCAGCAGTACCCGGGGTTCCAACGACGAGCAGTACTTC
NA,15,TRBV20-1,TRBJ2-1,NA,CSASNLADPFWEQFF,TGCAGTGCTAGTAATCTGGCGGACCCCTTTTGGGAGCAGTTCTTC
NA,14,TRBV7-9,TRBJ2-7,NA,CASSLVPGSYEQYF,TGTGCCAGCAGCTTAGTCCCGGGTAGTTACGAGCAGTACTTC
TRBD2,15,TRBV28,TRBJ2-7,NA,CASSFAASGSYEQYF,TGTGCCAGCAGTTTCGCGGCTAGCGGTTCCTACGAGCAGTACTTC
TRBD1,16,TRBV6-5,TRBJ2-4,NA,CASSYGPDRGKNIQYF,TGTGCCAGCAGTTACGGCCCCGACAGGGGAAAAAACATTCAGTACTTC
NA,14,TRBV5-8,TRBJ1-1,NA,CASSFREPNTEAFF,TGTGCCAGCAGCTTCAGGGAACCGAACACTGAAGCTTTCTTT
TRBD2,17,TRBV13,TRBJ2-7,NA,CASSLRITSGSLAEQYF,TGTGCCAGCAGCCTACGAATCACTAGCGGGAGTTTAGCCGAGCAGTACTTC
NA,14,TRBV24-1,TRBJ1-2,NA,CATSDTTGRYGYTF,TGTGCCACCAGTGATACCACAGGGAGGTATGGCTACACCTTC
TRBD1,11,TRBV6-5,TRBJ2-1,NA,CASRTGVEQFF,TGTGCCAGCAGAACAGGGGTTGAGCAGTTCTTC
NA,12,TRBV10-3,TRBJ1-1,NA,CAIREIGTEAFF,TGTGCCATCCGGGAAATAGGCACTGAAGCTTTCTTT
NA,17,TRBV9,TRBJ2-3,NA,CASSVGVGTRSTDTQYF,TGTGCCAGCAGCGTAGGTGTAGGGACGAGGAGCACAGATACGCAGTATTTT
NA,17,TRBV28,TRBJ1-5,NA,CASIQPRRMSTNQPQHF,TGTGCCAGCATCCAACCCCGACGGATGTCTACCAATCAGCCCCAGCATTTT
NA,16,TRBV5-4,TRBJ2-3,NA,CASSIQGRQSPDTQYF,TGTGCCAGCAGCATCCAGGGTCGGCAGTCCCCAGATACGCAGTATTTT
NA,17,TRBV12-5,TRBJ2-1,NA,CASGLISQGSSYNEQFF,TGTGCTAGTGGTTTGATATCCCAGGGAAGCTCCTACAATGAGCAGTTCTTC
TRBD1,15,TRBV15,TRBJ1-2,NA,CATSGGQGRRYGYTF,TGTGCCACCAGCGGGGGACAGGGGCGTCGGTATGGCTACACCTTC
NA,12,TRBV20-1,TRBJ1-2,few,CSASRPGYGYTF,TGCAGTGCTAGTAGGCCTGGGTATGGCTACACCTTC
NA,15,TRBV19,TRBJ2-2,NA,CASTNWGFGTGELFF,TGTGCCAGTACTAACTGGGGGTTTGGCACCGGGGAGCTGTTTTTT
TRBD1,15,TRBV24-1,TRBJ2-7,NA,CATSVTGTGVYEQYF,TGTGCCACCAGTGTGACCGGGACAGGGGTCTACGAGCAGTACTTC
NA,17,TRBV3-1/TRBV3-2,TRBJ2-2,NA,CASSALGGRGNTGELFF,TGTGCCAGCAGCGCGTTAGGAGGGCGGGGGAACACCGGGGAGCTGTTTTTT
TRBD1,16,TRBV4-2,TRBJ1-5,NA,CASSQSGQALNQPQHF,TGTGCCAGCAGCCAATCGGGACAGGCACTTAATCAGCCCCAGCATTTT
TRBD1,15,TRBV24-1,TRBJ1-4,NA,CATSDSGTGDEKLFF,TGTGCCACCAGTGATTCTGGGACAGGGGATGAAAAACTGTTTTTT
NA,12,TRBV10-3,TRBJ1-4,NA,CAISEANEKLFF,TGTGCCATCAGTGAGGCGAATGAAAAACTGTTTTTT
NA,18,TRBV27,TRBJ2-1,NA,CASSLSSFLQGSYNEQFF,TGTGCCAGCAGTTTATCCTCGTTTCTACAGGGATCCTACAATGAGCAGTTCTTC